The TCR beta chain under discussion was sequenced for a study of human T cells and chemical hapten exposure. In TCRdb, the RACE reads were re-called with MiXCR into one record per CDR3 protein. The sample holds about 360,000 distinct CDR3 sequences; about 4.4% are singletons and the top ten take 2% to 2.5%. V was clipped by 6 bases and J by 8 bases, with 11 bases between them. Germline values: CDR1 SGHAT, CDR2 FQNNGV. CDR3 size: 12 residues. The time point is: patch test 1, 2 weeks after DPC sensitization. Treatment denoted: therapeutic diphenylcyclopropenone sensitization with weekly scalp DPC. The starting material was whole blood, obtained in connection with sensitization to the hapten diphenylcyclopropenone (DPC). The sequence was collected from a woman aged 45-60 years with alopecia areata. Some clones in this sample may be carry-over from other donors' samples. This chain uses TRBV11-2 with TRBJ2-1; possible D gene TRBD1, 5 bases. CDR3 residues: CASSFGHDEQFF. CDR3 in DNA: TGTGCCAGCAGTTTCGGACACGATGAGCAGTTCTTC.